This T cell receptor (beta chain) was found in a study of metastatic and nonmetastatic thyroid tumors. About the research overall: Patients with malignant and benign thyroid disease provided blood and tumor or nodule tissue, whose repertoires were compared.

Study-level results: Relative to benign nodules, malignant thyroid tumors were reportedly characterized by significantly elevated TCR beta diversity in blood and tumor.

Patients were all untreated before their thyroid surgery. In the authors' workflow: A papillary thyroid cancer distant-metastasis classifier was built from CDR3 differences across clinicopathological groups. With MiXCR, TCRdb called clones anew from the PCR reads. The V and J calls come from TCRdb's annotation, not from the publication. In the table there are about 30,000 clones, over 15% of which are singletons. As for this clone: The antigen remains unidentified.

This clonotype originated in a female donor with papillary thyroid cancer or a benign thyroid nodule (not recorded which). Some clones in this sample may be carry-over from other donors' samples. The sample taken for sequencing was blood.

CDR3 residues: CASSASGTGGGEQFF. Here the CDR3 DNA reads TGTGCCAGTAGTGCCTCCGGGACAGGGGGCGGTGAGCAGTTCTTC. The chain has TRBV19 and TRBJ2-1, with 12 bases lining up with TRBD1. The CDR3 spans 15 residues. After removal of 5 bases from V and 9 bases from J, the junction contained 8 bases not matched to a gene. Germline V gene sequence: CDR1 LNHDA, CDR2 SQIVND (reference sequence).